A selection of T cell receptor beta chains follows, all from one sample in a study of blood T cell repertoires in COVID-19. TCRdb's table, derived via immunoSEQ multiplex PCR, lists solely in-frame clones and lacks some. The sample has a few hundred thousand clones; roughly 87% are singletons. The sequenced material came from peripheral blood. These receptors were collected from a man between 18 and 29 years old with active or convalescent COVID-19. Both conserved end residues are part of each CDR3. Fields, in order: CDR3 length, clone size, J gene, D gene, V gene, CDR3 protein, CDR3 DNA. A D gene is named only where the DNA matches it firmly. Part of the rows lack a size; the others show once, few, many or a class for expanded clones.

15,.,TRBJ2-2,.,TRBV4-1,CASSQGQGRTGELFF,TGCGCCAGCAGCCAAGGCCAGGGAAGAACCGGGGAGCTGTTTTTT
15,once,TRBJ2-7,.,TRBV19,CASSTHPGLIYEQYF,TGTGCCAGTAGTACTCATCCGGGTCTGATCTACGAGCAGTACTTC
15,.,TRBJ1-2,TRBD1,TRBV13,CASSLSTGLVYGYTF,TGTGCCAGCAGCTTATCGACAGGGTTGGTCTATGGCTACACCTTC
14,.,TRBJ2-3,TRBD2,TRBV18,CASSPRGAGDTQYF,TGTGCCAGCTCACCGCGGGGGGCTGGAGATACGCAGTATTTT
15,.,TRBJ2-7,.,TRBV3-1/TRBV3-2,CASSRGPRAPYEQYF,TGTGCCAGCAGCCGTGGGCCGCGGGCCCCCTACGAGCAGTACTTC
14,.,TRBJ1-6,TRBD1,TRBV2,CASSGQGYNSPLHF,TGTGCCAGCTCCGGACAGGGCTATAATTCACCCCTCCACTTT
14,.,TRBJ1-4,TRBD1,TRBV6-5,CASNGDRLREKLFF,TGTGCCAGCAATGGGGACAGGCTGCGTGAAAAACTGTTTTTT
13,.,TRBJ1-2,.,TRBV9,CASSPWASPSSTF,TGTGCCAGCAGCCCCTGGGCCTCCCCTTCCTCCACCTTC
19,few,TRBJ2-6,TRBD1,TRBV15,CATSRVLGTGGTGANVLTF,TGTGCCACCAGCAGAGTGCTAGGGACAGGGGGAACTGGGGCCAACGTCCTGACTTTC
15,.,TRBJ2-7,TRBD2,TRBV7-9,CASSSPAGNAYEQYF,TGTGCCAGCAGCTCTCCAGCGGGGAACGCCTACGAGCAGTACTTC
17,.,TRBJ2-7,.,TRBV28,CASSFLMVTGSSYEQYF,TGTGCCAGCAGTTTCTTAATGGTGACAGGCAGCTCCTACGAGCAGTACTTC
18,.,TRBJ2-3,TRBD2,TRBV2,CASSEAGGLAGDTDTQYF,TGTGCCAGCAGTGAAGCGGGGGGACTAGCGGGAGACACAGATACGCAGTATTTT
10,.,TRBJ1-2,.,TRBV7-9,CATGTGGYTF,TGTGCCACCGGGACTGGGGGCTACACCTTC
15,.,TRBJ2-7,.,TRBV7-9,CASSHPEGVSYEQYF,TGTGCCAGCAGCCACCCCGAGGGTGTCTCCTACGAGCAGTACTTC
13,.,TRBJ1-4,.,TRBV5-1,CASSLTANEKLFF,TGCGCCAGCAGCCTGACAGCTAATGAAAAACTGTTTTTT
17,.,TRBJ1-1,.,TRBV5-6,CASSPRGRGRGDTEAFF,TGTGCCAGCAGCCCAAGGGGCAGGGGCCGCGGTGACACTGAAGCTTTCTTT
13,.,TRBJ1-2,TRBD1,TRBV6-5,CASSSRTGHGYTF,TGTGCCAGCAGTTCAAGGACAGGGCATGGCTACACCTTC
14,.,TRBJ1-1,.,TRBV7-6,CASSIGQWNTEAFF,TGTGCCAGCAGCATTGGACAGTGGAACACTGAAGCTTTCTTT
14,.,TRBJ2-3,.,TRBV5-1,CASSLVPIPAPGYF,TGCGCCAGCAGCTTGGTCCCCATCCCTGCTCCCGGGTATTTT
12,few,TRBJ1-1,.,TRBV4-2,CASRGQNTEAFF,TGTGCCAGCCGCGGACAGAACACTGAAGCTTTCTTT
13,.,TRBJ2-7,TRBD1,TRBV6-2/TRBV6-3,CASRPTGEYEQYF,TGTGCCAGCAGACCTACAGGGGAATACGAGCAGTACTTC
16,.,TRBJ1-4,TRBD1,TRBV27,CASSSTGTFGNEKLFF,TGTGCCAGCAGTTCGACAGGGACCTTCGGTAATGAAAAACTGTTTTTT
20,.,TRBJ1-4,TRBD1,TRBV4-1,CASSQGGYRDREFFVGKLFF,TGCGCCAGCAGCCAAGGGGGGTACCGGGACAGGGAGTTCTTTGTTGGAAAACTGTTTTTT
15,.,TRBJ1-6,.,TRBV13,CASSLRQRANSPLHF,TGTGCCAGCAGCTTACGACAGAGAGCCAATTCACCCCTCCACTTT
17,.,TRBJ2-1,TRBD2,TRBV11-2,CASSPGGGLSSYNEQFF,TGTGCCAGCAGCCCGGGAGGGGGACTGAGCTCCTACAATGAGCAGTTCTTC
16,.,TRBJ2-7,.,TRBV4-1,CASAGDHGGGSYEQYF,TGCGCCAGCGCCGGAGATCATGGCGGAGGCTCCTACGAGCAGTACTTC
16,.,TRBJ1-5,.,TRBV4-1,CASSQMGHLSNQPQHF,TGCGCCAGCAGCCAGATGGGACACCTTAGCAATCAGCCCCAGCATTTT
13,.,TRBJ1-1,.,TRBV29-1,CSVDGGLGTEAFF,TGCAGCGTTGACGGGGGATTGGGCACTGAAGCTTTCTTT
16,.,TRBJ1-5,.,TRBV6-1,CASSEVSGVNNQPQHF,TGTGCCAGCAGTGAAGTTTCAGGGGTTAACAATCAGCCCCAGCATTTT
12,few,TRBJ1-2,TRBD1,TRBV28,CASIKQGYGYTF,TGTGCCAGCATTAAACAGGGGTATGGCTACACCTTC
13,.,TRBJ1-1,.,TRBV19,CASSMTEKTEAFF,TGTGCCAGTAGTATGACAGAGAAAACTGAAGCTTTCTTT